These 7 T cell receptor beta chains originate from one sample sequenced in a study of cytomegalovirus exposure and HLA in healthy donors (dated by TCRdb to the late 2010s). The library was built by means of the immunoSEQ multiplex PCR assay. For the multiplex PCR, a mixture combining 60 forward primers for TCR Vbeta segments and 13 reverse primers for TCR Jbeta segments was used. TCRdb took over this immuneACCESS table, retaining in-frame rearrangements with V and J assigned. Such tables are incomplete; in checked studies, under half of the missing clones stem from an unresolved V gene, and the remainder is unexplained. The sample contains about 190,000 clones, 81% of them found a single time. In total, the top ten clones hold about 3.5% of the sample. The sample consisted of PBMCs. These receptors came from a middle-aged man in good health and CMV-seropositive.

This rearrangement joins TRBV7-2 to TRBJ2-1, with 14 bases fitting TRBD2. Germline CDR1 reads SGHTA; CDR2 reads FQGNSA. This CDR3 contains 17 residues. V dropped 5 bases and J dropped 7; count of bases not matched to a gene: 10. The chain's CDR3 is CASSLSMGLAGENEQFF. CDR3 nucleotide sequence: TGTGCCAGCAGCCTATCCATGGGACTAGCGGGAGAAAATGAGCAGTTCTTC.

V usage is TRBV7-3 and J usage is TRBJ1-3; possibly TRBD1 for D (5 bases). V lost 5 bases to trimming and J lost 1 base, with 12 bases between them. The CDR3 length is 15 residues. Germline loops: CDR1 SGHTA, CDR2 FQGTGA. CDR3 nucleotides: TGTGCCAGCAGCCCATGGGGGGGATCTGGAAACACCATATATTTT. Its protein product is CASSPWGGSGNTIYF.

This clone was seen only a few times. Other DNA sequences in the sample encode the same CDR3. This sequence joins TRBV6-5 and TRBJ1-5; 10 positions match TRBD1. The CDR3 runs to 14 residues. The V gene end was trimmed by 4 bases and the J gene end by 5 bases; junction bases not matched to a gene: 2. Germline values: CDR1 MNHEY, CDR2 SVGAGI. For the CDR3, the DNA is TGTGCCAGCAGTTGGGGGACAGGGGATCAGCCCCAGCATTTT. Amino acid sequence: CASSWGTGDQPQHF.

This clone was counted a few times. The rearrangement links TRBV10-3 to TRBJ2-7; D gene ambiguous. V lost 3 bases to trimming and J lost 2 bases, with 8 bases between them. The CDR3 is 13 residues long. Germline V gene sequence: CDR1 ENHRY, CDR2 SYGVKD. Written as DNA, the CDR3 is TGTGCCATCAGTGACTACGGAGCCTACGAGCAGTACTTC. Its protein product is CAISDYGAYEQYF.

The chain couples TRBV6-5 to TRBJ2-3, with D perhaps matching TRBD1 (6 bases). The CDR3 covers 14 residues. The germline V gene has CDR1 MNHEY and CDR2 SVGAGI. The V end lost 6 bases, the J end lost 1 base, and 11 bases lay between the germline ends. CDR3 amino acids: CASRKPGGTDTQYF. Written as DNA, the CDR3 is TGTGCCAGCAGAAAACCAGGGGGCACAGATACGCAGTATTTT.

This chain connects TRBV7-3 to TRBJ1-5; D unresolved. Looked up from germline, CDR1 is SGHTA and CDR2 is FQGTGA. This CDR3 spans 14 amino acids. V was trimmed by 4 bases and J by 5 bases, leaving 12 bases between them. In DNA form, the CDR3 reads TGTGCCAGCAGCTCCCCGACTGAGGATCAGCCCCAGCATTTT. It specifies CASSSPTEDQPQHF.

This chain connects TRBV7-9 to TRBJ2-2; the match to TRBD1 covers 9 bases. Germline values: CDR1 SEHNR, CDR2 FQNEAQ (reference sequence). The CDR3 has 14 amino acids. V was clipped by 6 bases and J by 6 bases; unmatched bases: 5. CDR3 protein: CASSGTGRSGELFF. Here the CDR3 DNA reads TGTGCCAGCAGTGGGACAGGGCGGTCCGGGGAGCTGTTTTTT. Filled out from reference TRBV7-9 and TRBJ2-2, the complete variable domain reads DTGVSQNPRHKITKRGQNVTFRCDPISEHNRLYWYRQTLGQGPEFLTYFQNEAQLEKSRLLSDRFSAERPKGSFSTLEIQRTEQGDSAMYLCASSGTGRSGELFFGEGSRLTVL.